The rows below give T cell receptor beta chains drawn from one sample of a study of blood T cell repertoires in COVID-19. TCRdb's copy holds only in-frame clones and misses some; the assay was immunoSEQ multiplex PCR. The data show 220,000 or so clones, almost 85% seen once. Sequenced input: peripheral blood. The source of these receptors is an elderly woman with acute or convalescent COVID-19. Both conserved end residues are part of each CDR3. The order of the fields is CDR3 DNA, CDR3 protein, CDR3 length, clone size, D gene, V gene, J gene. D genes are given only for firm matches. Size is omitted from some rows. Given values are once, few, many or a class for expanded clones.

DNA: TGTGCCAGCAGCTTGCTCGGGGGGGCCGCCCAGTACTTC
CDR3: CASSLLGGAAQYF
length: 13
size: .
D: TRBD2
V: TRBV5-8
J: TRBJ2-5

DNA: TGTGCCAGCAGCTTCGGTTTCTCTGGAAACACCATATATTTT
CDR3: CASSFGFSGNTIYF
length: 14
size: .
D: .
V: TRBV7-9
J: TRBJ1-3

DNA: TGTGCCAGCCGGGTGACAGGGTTCGGCGGGGAGCTGTTTTTT
CDR3: CASRVTGFGGELFF
length: 14
size: .
D: TRBD1
V: TRBV2
J: TRBJ2-2

DNA: TGTGCCAGCAGTTACTCTCCCGAAGTCGCGGGCCATGGCTACACCTTC
CDR3: CASSYSPEVAGHGYTF
length: 16
size: .
D: .
V: TRBV6-2/TRBV6-3
J: TRBJ1-2

DNA: TGTGCCAGCAGCTCCCTCTCTAGCGGGAGCTACGAGCAGTACTTC
CDR3: CASSSLSSGSYEQYF
length: 15
size: .
D: TRBD2
V: TRBV5-4
J: TRBJ2-7

DNA: TGTGCCAGCACGGGGGAAGGTAGCAATCAGCCCCAGCATTTT
CDR3: CASTGEGSNQPQHF
length: 14
size: .
D: .
V: TRBV2
J: TRBJ1-5

DNA: TGTGCCAGCAGCTTGGGGGGGAGGGACACTGAAGCTTTCTTT
CDR3: CASSLGGRDTEAFF
length: 14
size: .
D: .
V: TRBV5-4
J: TRBJ1-1

DNA: TGTGCCAGCAGGAAGACTGAATCCAATGAGCAGTTCTTC
CDR3: CASRKTESNEQFF
length: 13
size: .
D: .
V: TRBV25-1
J: TRBJ2-1

DNA: TGTGCCCGTCATACCGAGGAGGGGATCGTGACCCAGTACTTC
CDR3: CARHTEEGIVTQYF
length: 14
size: .
D: .
V: TRBV21-1
J: TRBJ2-5

DNA: TGTGCCAGCTCCCCCGGGGGTGACAACTATGGCTACACCTTC
CDR3: CASSPGGDNYGYTF
length: 14
size: .
D: .
V: TRBV18
J: TRBJ1-2

DNA: TGTGCCAGCAGTGAGATCAGTGGGAACACTGAAGCTTTCTTT
CDR3: CASSEISGNTEAFF
length: 14
size: once
D: .
V: TRBV25-1
J: TRBJ1-1

DNA: TGTGCCAGCAGCCCGAACTCGCGGGCAAACACCTTC
CDR3: CASSPNSRANTF
length: 12
size: .
D: .
V: TRBV7-2
J: TRBJ1-2

DNA: TGTGCCAGCAGTGAGCTCTATGGCAGGGGTGTCACTGAAGCTTTCTTT
CDR3: CASSELYGRGVTEAFF
length: 16
size: .
D: .
V: TRBV6-1
J: TRBJ1-1

DNA: TGTGCCAGCAGCAGCGCCCTGACAGCTTCGATCACTGAAGCTTTCTTT
CDR3: CASSSALTASITEAFF
length: 16
size: once
D: .
V: TRBV11-2
J: TRBJ1-1

DNA: TGTGCCAGCAGTTCGCGTGGCAGGGGGCGCTTGGAGACCCAGTACTTC
CDR3: CASSSRGRGRLETQYF
length: 16
size: .
D: TRBD1
V: TRBV6-2/TRBV6-3
J: TRBJ2-5

DNA: TGTGCCAGTAGCCGCGCGGACAGGGGGAACCAGCCCCAGCATTTT
CDR3: CASSRADRGNQPQHF
length: 15
size: .
D: TRBD1
V: TRBV19
J: TRBJ1-5

DNA: TGTGCCAGCAGCTCCACTAGGAATGGTGGCTACACCTTC
CDR3: CASSSTRNGGYTF
length: 13
size: .
D: .
V: TRBV11-2
J: TRBJ1-2

DNA: TGCAGCGTAGGGGGTCTGCCACTTTATGGCTACACCTTC
CDR3: CSVGGLPLYGYTF
length: 13
size: .
D: .
V: TRBV29-1
J: TRBJ1-2

DNA: TGTGCCAGTCGTGGAGGGGCGAACACCGGGGAGCTGTTTTTT
CDR3: CASRGGANTGELFF
length: 14
size: .
D: .
V: TRBV7-9
J: TRBJ2-2

DNA: TGTGCCACCAGCAGAGATCTGGCAGGGGGCTGGGGCTACACCTTC
CDR3: CATSRDLAGGWGYTF
length: 15
size: .
D: TRBD1
V: TRBV15
J: TRBJ1-2

DNA: TGTGCCAGCAGTCTTTGGGGGACAGACAATGAGCAGTTCTTC
CDR3: CASSLWGTDNEQFF
length: 14
size: few
D: TRBD1
V: TRBV27
J: TRBJ2-1

DNA: TGTGCCAGCTCGGTCAGAGCGGGATCCGGGGAGCTGTTTTTT
CDR3: CASSVRAGSGELFF
length: 14
size: once
D: TRBD2
V: TRBV18
J: TRBJ2-2

DNA: TGTGCCAGCAGTTCGGACAGGGTCTCTCAGTATTTT
CDR3: CASSSDRVSQYF
length: 12
size: once
D: TRBD1
V: TRBV27
J: TRBJ2-3

DNA: TGTGCCAGCAGCCCGGAGGCGACGGGGAACACTGAAGCTTTCTTT
CDR3: CASSPEATGNTEAFF
length: 15
size: .
D: .
V: TRBV11-2
J: TRBJ1-1

DNA: TGCGCCAGCAGTGGTGGGGGGGCGCAGAGCTATGGCTACACCTTC
CDR3: CASSGGGAQSYGYTF
length: 15
size: .
D: .
V: TRBV5-1
J: TRBJ1-2

DNA: TGTGCCAGCAGTGAGGACAACGAGCAGTACTTC
CDR3: CASSEDNEQYF
length: 11
size: .
D: .
V: TRBV2
J: TRBJ2-7

DNA: TGTGCCATCAGTCAAGACAGTAGTAATTCACCCCTCCACTTT
CDR3: CAISQDSSNSPLHF
length: 14
size: .
D: .
V: TRBV10-3
J: TRBJ1-6

DNA: TGTGCCAGCAGTTTAATTCTAGCGGGGCAAGAGACCCAGTACTTC
CDR3: CASSLILAGQETQYF
length: 15
size: .
D: TRBD2
V: TRBV28
J: TRBJ2-5

DNA: TGCGCCAGCAGCTTGGACAGCTACACTGAAGCTTTCTTT
CDR3: CASSLDSYTEAFF
length: 13
size: .
D: .
V: TRBV4-1
J: TRBJ1-1

DNA: TGCGCCAGCAGCCAAGGGACTAGCGCTTACAATGAGCAGTTCTTC
CDR3: CASSQGTSAYNEQFF
length: 15
size: .
D: TRBD2
V: TRBV5-1
J: TRBJ2-1

DNA: TGCGCCAGCAGCCAATCTTATACAGGGGCAGTCTACGAGCAGTACTTC
CDR3: CASSQSYTGAVYEQYF
length: 16
size: .
D: TRBD1
V: TRBV4-3
J: TRBJ2-7

DNA: TGTGCCAGCAGCTCACAGGGCCAGCATTCACCCCTCCACTTT
CDR3: CASSSQGQHSPLHF
length: 14
size: .
D: .
V: TRBV7-9
J: TRBJ1-6

DNA: TGTGCCAGTAGTCGCACAGGGCCCACCCCTGGAAAACTGTTTTTT
CDR3: CASSRTGPTPGKLFF
length: 15
size: .
D: .
V: TRBV19
J: TRBJ1-4

DNA: TGTGCCAGCAGCCGTACGGGAGGCTACGAGCAGTACTTC
CDR3: CASSRTGGYEQYF
length: 13
size: .
D: TRBD2
V: TRBV3-1/TRBV3-2
J: TRBJ2-7

DNA: TGCGCCAGCACCCCGGGGGGGACAGGGCCCTACGAGCAGTACTTC
CDR3: CASTPGGTGPYEQYF
length: 15
size: .
D: .
V: TRBV4-1
J: TRBJ2-7

DNA: TGCGCCAGCAGCCGGTTTGAGACAGGGTTTAACACTGAAGCTTTCTTT
CDR3: CASSRFETGFNTEAFF
length: 16
size: .
D: TRBD1
V: TRBV4-3
J: TRBJ1-1

DNA: TGTGCCAGCAGCGGCCGACAGGGAAACACCATATATTTT
CDR3: CASSGRQGNTIYF
length: 13
size: .
D: .
V: TRBV9
J: TRBJ1-3

DNA: TGTGCCAGCTCACCAGCCGGGACAGGCGCTGGCGAGCAGTACTTC
CDR3: CASSPAGTGAGEQYF
length: 15
size: .
D: TRBD1
V: TRBV18
J: TRBJ2-7

DNA: TGTGCCAGCAGTGAAGAGAGGGGGCGAACTGAAGCTTTCTTT
CDR3: CASSEERGRTEAFF
length: 14
size: .
D: TRBD1
V: TRBV6-1
J: TRBJ1-1

DNA: TGTGCCAGTACTAGCGGGGGGCCTCGCAATGAGCAGTTCTTC
CDR3: CASTSGGPRNEQFF
length: 14
size: .
D: TRBD2
V: TRBV19
J: TRBJ2-1

DNA: TGTGCCTGGAGGGCCCCCGACAGGGGTGAAGAAAAACTGTTTTTT
CDR3: CAWRAPDRGEEKLFF
length: 15
size: once
D: TRBD1
V: TRBV30
J: TRBJ1-4

DNA: TGCGCCAGCAGCTTGGCGACTTCTAGTGCTGAAGCTTTCTTT
CDR3: CASSLATSSAEAFF
length: 14
size: .
D: .
V: TRBV5-1
J: TRBJ1-1

DNA: TGCGCCAGCAGCCAAGACCTACGACTAGTTCCGAACACCGGGGAGCTGTTTTTT
CDR3: CASSQDLRLVPNTGELFF
length: 18
size: few
D: .
V: TRBV4-3
J: TRBJ2-2

DNA: TGTGCCAGCTCACCACAGCGGGCCCCTAGCACAGATACGCAGTATTTT
CDR3: CASSPQRAPSTDTQYF
length: 16
size: .
D: .
V: TRBV18
J: TRBJ2-3

DNA: TGTGCCAGCAATAAACCGGGACTAGCGGGAGGGAAGACTGAGCAGTTCTTC
CDR3: CASNKPGLAGGKTEQFF
length: 17
size: .
D: TRBD2
V: TRBV2
J: TRBJ2-1

DNA: TGTGCCAGTAGTATAGGCCTGGGGGGGACTGAAGCTTTCTTT
CDR3: CASSIGLGGTEAFF
length: 14
size: .
D: .
V: TRBV19
J: TRBJ1-1

DNA: TGTGCCAGCAGTGAAAAAGGACTAGCAACCAATGAGCAGTTCTTC
CDR3: CASSEKGLATNEQFF
length: 15
size: .
D: TRBD2
V: TRBV2
J: TRBJ2-1

DNA: TGTGCCAGCAGCTTAGATGCGACTACCCCCGAGCAGTACTTC
CDR3: CASSLDATTPEQYF
length: 14
size: .
D: .
V: TRBV11-3
J: TRBJ2-7

DNA: TGTGCCAGCAGCTTGGACGACAGGGGGGACGGAAACACCATATATTTT
CDR3: CASSLDDRGDGNTIYF
length: 16
size: once
D: TRBD1
V: TRBV5-4
J: TRBJ1-3